Shown below are 22 T cell receptor beta chains from a single sample sequenced in a study of blood T cell repertoires in COVID-19. The data were produced by immunoSEQ multiplex PCR, yet TCRdb's version contains in-frame clones alone and is incomplete. The sample yields under 300,000 clones, 81% seen once. Sequenced sample: peripheral blood. These receptors were collected from a woman aged 60-75 years with active or convalescent COVID-19.

Concerning this clone: One junction end disagrees with the germline gene, perhaps due to a read error. This sequence joins TRBV19 and TRBJ1-2, with D maybe TRBD1 (5 bases). This CDR3 is built from 12 residues. Germline V gene lookup returns CDR1 LNHDA and CDR2 SQIVND (reference sequence). The CDR3 region is CAISSGGNGYTF. The CDR3 DNA sequence: TGTGCCATTAGTTCGGGGGGAAACGGCTACACCTTC.

This clone showed up just once. The gene calls are TRBV5-1 and TRBJ2-5; a weak D match, TRBD2 (6 bases). The germline gives CDR1 SGHRS, CDR2 YFSETQ. Between the trimmed V and J ends, which lost 0 bases and 0 bases, there was a span of 12 bases. This CDR3 comprises 16 residues. The CDR3 sequence is CASSLAGTQYQETQYF. CDR3 DNA: TGCGCCAGCAGCTTGGCCGGGACTCAGTACCAAGAGACCCAGTACTTC. Drawing the rest from reference TRBV5-1 and TRBJ2-5, the complete variable domain is KAGVTQTPRYLIKTRGQQVTLSCSPISGHRSVSWYQQTPGQGLQFLFEYFSETQRNKGNFPGRFSGRQFSNSRSEMNVSTLELGDSALYLCASSLAGTQYQETQYFGPGTRLLVL.

This chain uses TRBV6-5 with TRBJ1-4; TRBD1 matches at 8 bases. Germline V lookup: CDR1 MNHEY, CDR2 SVGAGI. The CDR3 has 15 residues. The V segment lost 5 bases and the J segment 4 bases; nucleotides outside the gene matches: 6. This chain's CDR3 is CASSPWDRINEKLFF. The CDR3 nucleotides read TGTGCCAGCAGTCCCTGGGACAGGATTAATGAAAAACTGTTTTTT.

The J gene is TRBJ2-5, the V gene TRBV24-1, with D possibly matching TRBD2 (7 bases). Germline CDR1 and CDR2: KGHDR and SFDVKD. The ends were cut back, 5 bases at V and 5 bases at J, with 14 bases in the middle. This CDR3 region has 14 residues. CDR3 residues: CATSAGGTTETQYF. For the CDR3, the DNA is TGTGCCACCAGTGCCGGGGGGACAACGGAGACCCAGTACTTC.

The rearrangement uses TRBV9 and TRBJ1-6; D is perhaps TRBD1 (5 bases). Deletions cut 3 bases from V and 7 bases from J, with 11 bases between. Germline CDR1 reads SGDLS; CDR2 reads YYNGEE. This CDR3 spans 14 amino acids. The DNA for the CDR3 is TGTGCCAGCAGCGCGCGGGACCACAATTCACCCCTCCACTTT. It is translated as CASSARDHNSPLHF.

The rearrangement joins TRBV30 to TRBJ2-3, with D possibly being TRBD2 (6 bases). The CDR3 contains 14 residues. Per the germline V gene, CDR1 is GTSNPN and CDR2 is SVGIG (reference sequence). V gave up 0 bases and J gave up 1 base, with 8 bases separating them. The DNA for the CDR3 is TGTGCCTGGAGTGTACTAGCCCGCACAGATACGCAGTATTTT. It specifies CAWSVLARTDTQYF. Looking up the rest from reference TRBV30 and TRBJ2-3 gives the full variable domain: SQTIHQWPATLVQPVGSPLSLECTVEGTSNPNLYWYRQAAGRGLQLLFYSVGIGQISSEVPQNLSASRPQDRQFILSSKKLLLSDSGFYLCAWSVLARTDTQYFGPGTRLTVL.

V and J are TRBV7-9 and TRBJ2-5, with D perhaps TRBD1 (6 bases). The germline CDR1 and CDR2 sequences are SEHNR and FQNEAQ (reference sequence). Trimming stripped 4 bases from V and 2 bases from J, with 14 bases between. The CDR3 totals 15 residues. CDR3 in DNA: TGTGCCAGCAGCTCCCTGACAGGATTTCAAGAGACCCAGTACTTC. Its protein is CASSSLTGFQETQYF.

The chain combines TRBV30 with TRBJ1-2; a weak D match, TRBD1 (6 bases). V lost 5 bases and J lost 6, with 10 bases in between. This CDR3 is 11 amino acids long. CDR1 and CDR2 from the germline V gene are GTSNPN and SVGIG (reference sequence). The CDR3 nucleotides are TGTGCCTGGTCACAGGGAAATGGCTACACCTTC. The encoded protein is CAWSQGNGYTF.

The V gene is TRBV4-1, the J gene TRBJ1-5; D uncertain. CDR1 MGHRA and CDR2 YSYEKL come from the germline V gene. The CDR3 is 13 residues long. V was pared by 5 bases and J by 5 bases, with 10 bases between. CDR3 coding DNA: TGCGCCAGCAGCTCGAGGGTGGATCAGCCCCAGCATTTT. Amino acid sequence: CASSSRVDQPQHF.

The rearrangement uses TRBV6-5 and TRBJ2-7; tentative D call: TRBD2 (5 bases). Germline CDR1 and CDR2: MNHEY and SVGAGI. The CDR3 loop spans 13 amino acids. Trimming shortened V by 7 bases and J by 2 bases, and 12 bases separated the two germline ends. Here the CDR3 reads CASTRLSTYEQYF. In DNA, the CDR3 is TGTGCCAGCACGAGACTATCCACCTACGAGCAGTACTTC.

This chain connects TRBV7-9 to TRBJ2-3, with 8 bases identical to TRBD1. The CDR3 sequence is 14 residues long. Per germline, CDR1 SEHNR and CDR2 FQNEAQ (reference sequence). The V segment lost 5 bases and the J segment 3 bases; nucleotides outside the gene matches: 4. The CDR3 sequence is CASSQGQGTDTQYF. The CDR3 bases are TGTGCCAGCAGCCAAGGACAGGGAACAGATACGCAGTATTTT.

The gene calls are TRBV2 and TRBJ2-4; unclear D gene. CDR1 and CDR2 (germline): SNHLY, FYNNEI. V lost 4 bases and J lost 0, with 13 bases in between. The CDR3 length is 16 residues. The CDR3 nucleotides read TGTGCCAGCAGTGCCCCCCAGGCCGGAGCCAAAAACATTCAGTACTTC. This gives the protein CASSAPQAGAKNIQYF.

This rearrangement joins TRBV15 to TRBJ1-1; D gene uncertain. This CDR3 contains 15 residues. In germline, CDR1 is LNHNV, CDR2 YYDKDF (reference sequence). Trimming took 0 bases from V and 5 from J, leaving 13 bases between them. Here the CDR3 DNA reads TGTGCCACCAGCAGAGATAGCGTTTTGCGAACTGAAGCTTTCTTT. This sequence encodes CATSRDSVLRTEAFF.

The chain joins TRBV5-1 to TRBJ2-5, with TRBD2 identical over 7 bases. V shed 5 bases, J shed 1 base, and the junction held 8 bases outside the gene matches. Per germline, CDR1 SGHRS and CDR2 YFSETQ. CDR3 length equals 15 residues. CDR3 amino acids: CASSSGLGGQETQYF. The CDR3 DNA is TGCGCCAGCAGTTCCGGACTAGGAGGCCAAGAGACCCAGTACTTC.

This rearrangement joins TRBV7-2 to TRBJ1-1; D is undetermined. Between the trimmed V and J ends, which lost 4 bases and 7 bases, there was a span of 25 bases. The CDR3 sequence is 17 residues long. CDR1 is SGHTA and CDR2 is FQGNSA in the germline V gene. The CDR3 nucleotides are TGTGCCAGCAGCTCCTATCTGGGCCTTCCAATGGGTAGTGAAGCTTTCTTT. The encoded protein is CASSSYLGLPMGSEAFF.

This clone was found a few times. V usage is TRBV29-1 and J usage is TRBJ1-2; D call uncertain. V was shortened by 4 bases and J by 5 bases, with 11 bases between the two germline ends. Germline CDR1 reads SQVTM; CDR2 reads ANQGSEA. The CDR3 sequence is 12 residues long. The CDR3 sequence: CSVVRTDYGYTF. CDR3 DNA: TGCAGCGTTGTACGGACTGATTATGGCTACACCTTC.

The V and J genes are TRBV19 and TRBJ2-2; tentative D call: TRBD2 (5 bases). V lost 1 base, J lost 1 base, and 10 bases lay in between. Germline-derived CDR1 and CDR2 are LNHDA and SQIVND (reference sequence). CDR3 length: 16 residues. For the CDR3, the DNA is TGTGCCAGTAGTATAGGAGGGAACCTGAACACCGGGGAGCTGTTTTTT. Amino acids: CASSIGGNLNTGELFF.

This rearrangement joins TRBV11-2 to TRBJ1-2; D ambiguous. This CDR3 contains 13 residues. The V gene lost 1 base and the J gene lost 5 bases, with 8 bases spanning the gap. Germline-derived CDR1 and CDR2 are SGHAT and FQNNGV. This chain's CDR3 is CASSLGSPYGYTF. The CDR3 DNA sequence: TGTGCCAGCAGCTTAGGAAGCCCGTATGGCTACACCTTC.

This chain joins TRBV11-3 and TRBJ2-3; 7 bases map to TRBD1. Trimming cost V 8 bases and J 3 bases; bases outside gene matches: 11. The CDR3 consists of 15 residues. Germline-derived CDR1 and CDR2 are SGHNT and YENEEA. The CDR3 protein is CASASQTGTTDTQYF. For the CDR3, the DNA is TGTGCCAGCGCTAGCCAGACAGGGACGACAGATACGCAGTATTTT.

V usage is TRBV9 and J usage is TRBJ2-1, with 8 bases aligning to TRBD1. J lost 15 bases, V lost 7 bases, and 12 bases had no gene match. The V gene's germline CDR1 is SGDLS and CDR2 YYNGEE. The CDR3 runs to 12 residues. The CDR3 bases are TGTGCCAGCGGTTCAACAGGGGGGCCGGTGTTCTTC. Translated, it gives CASGSTGGPVFF. Filled out from reference TRBV9 and TRBJ2-1, the complete variable domain reads DSGVTQTPKHLITATGQRVTLRCSPRSGDLSVYWYQQSLDQGLQFLIQYYNGEERAKGNILERFSAQQFPDLHSELNLSSLELGDSALYFCASGSTGGPVFFGPGTRLTVL.

V and J are TRBV6-6 and TRBJ1-5, with unresolved D. Per the germline V gene, CDR1 is MNHNY and CDR2 is SVGAGI (reference sequence). Trimming removed 1 base at V and 4 bases at J, with 5 bases between. CDR3 length: 13 residues. The CDR3 DNA follows: TGTGCCAGCAGTTACTACGGGAATCAGCCCCAGCATTTT. Translated: CASSYYGNQPQHF.

The rearrangement joins TRBV7-2 to TRBJ1-2; D is unresolved. The CDR3 spans 16 residues. Germline CDR1 SGHTA, CDR2 FQGNSA. Trimming pared 1 base from V and 6 bases from J, leaving 18 bases between. The CDR3 DNA reads TGTGCCAGCAGCTTAGGCGCTCGAGGGTGGCGGGATGGCTACACCTTC. Translated, it gives CASSLGARGWRDGYTF.